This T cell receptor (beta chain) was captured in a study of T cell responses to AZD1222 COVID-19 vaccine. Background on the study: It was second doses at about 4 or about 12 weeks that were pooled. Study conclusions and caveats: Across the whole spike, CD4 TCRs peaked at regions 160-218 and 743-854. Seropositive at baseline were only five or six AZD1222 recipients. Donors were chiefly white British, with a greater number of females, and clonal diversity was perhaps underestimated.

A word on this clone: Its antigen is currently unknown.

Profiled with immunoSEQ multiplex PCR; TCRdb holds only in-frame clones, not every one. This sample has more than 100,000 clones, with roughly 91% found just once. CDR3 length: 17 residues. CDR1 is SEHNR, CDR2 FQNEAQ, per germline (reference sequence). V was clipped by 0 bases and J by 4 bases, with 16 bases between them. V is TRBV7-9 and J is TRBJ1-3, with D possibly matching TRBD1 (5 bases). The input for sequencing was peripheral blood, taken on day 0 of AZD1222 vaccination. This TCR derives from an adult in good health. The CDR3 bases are TGTGCCAGCAGCTTAGCTTCGCAGGGAGCTGGCGGAAACACCATATATTTT. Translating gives CASSLASQGAGGNTIYF.